This TCR beta chain was sequenced during a study of T-cell reconstitution after alpha-beta-depleted transplantation in children. As it was prepared, the TCRbeta library received unique molecular identifiers. TCRdb itself ran the PCR reads through MiXCR, one entry per CDR3 protein. In the table there are about 270,000 distinct CDR3 sequences, 9.5% to 10% of which are singletons. The length of the CDR3 is 14 residues. V lost 0 bases and J lost 0, with 6 bases in between. The germline V gene encodes CDR1 SGHRS and CDR2 YFSETQ. Here the sequenced sample was PBMCs from the stem cell graft donor, taken from the stem cell graft. V gene TRBV5-1 combines with J gene TRBJ1-2; D call uncertain. This TCR was recovered from a human donor who donated a stem cell graft to a child with SCID. The CDR3 region is CASSLEGTNYGYTF. The CDR3 nucleotides are TGCGCCAGCAGCTTGGAAGGGACTAACTATGGCTACACCTTC.